This T cell receptor beta chain was sequenced during a study of blood T cells in healthy people across ages. This clonotype was observed a handful of times. This CDR3 comprises 15 residues. Germline V lookup: CDR1 DFQATT, CDR2 SNEGSKA (reference sequence). Sample-barcoded 5' priming and a J-beta primer mix drove a second PCR of about 6 to 12 cycles. TCRdb independently ran MiXCR on the 5' RACE reads; one entry per CDR3 protein. The table includes hundreds of thousands of distinct CDR3 sequences, about 56% detected once. This clonotype originated in a man in his forties in good health. Specimen: blood. The chain joins TRBV20-1 to TRBJ2-4; 7 bases align to TRBD2. The end of the DNA fits TRBJ2-7 better, so the J call may be wrong. For the CDR3, the DNA is TGCAGTGCTCCCCCGGGGGGTCTCCCGGCCTACGAGCAGTACTTC. Its protein is CSAPPGGLPAYEQYF.